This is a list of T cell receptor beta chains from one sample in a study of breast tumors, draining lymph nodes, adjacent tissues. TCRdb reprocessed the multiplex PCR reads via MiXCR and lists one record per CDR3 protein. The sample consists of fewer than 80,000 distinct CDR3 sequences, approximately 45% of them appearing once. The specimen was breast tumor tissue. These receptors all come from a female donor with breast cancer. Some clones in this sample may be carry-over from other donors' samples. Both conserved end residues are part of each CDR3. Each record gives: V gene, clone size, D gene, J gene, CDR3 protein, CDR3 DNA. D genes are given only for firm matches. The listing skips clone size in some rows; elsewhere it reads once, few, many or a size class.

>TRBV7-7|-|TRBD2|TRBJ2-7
CASSLRLAAEQYF
TGTGCTAGCAGTCTTCGTCTAGCGGCCGAGCAGTACTTC
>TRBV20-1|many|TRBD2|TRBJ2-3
CSAGRLASSTDTQYF
TGCAGTGCTGGAAGACTAGCGTCTAGCACAGATACGCAGTATTTT
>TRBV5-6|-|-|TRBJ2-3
CASSLETSADTQYF
TGTGCCAGCAGCCTGGAGACAAGCGCAGATACGCAGTATTTT
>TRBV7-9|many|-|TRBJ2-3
CASSATEDTQYF
TGTGCCAGCAGCGCGACCGAAGATACGCAGTATTTT
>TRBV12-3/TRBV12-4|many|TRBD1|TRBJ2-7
CASSVMTGMDEQYF
TGTGCCAGCAGTGTAATGACAGGGATGGACGAGCAGTACTTC
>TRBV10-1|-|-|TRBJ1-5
CASLRTGQYQPQHF
TGCGCCAGCTTACGGACTGGACAGTATCAGCCCCAGCATTTT
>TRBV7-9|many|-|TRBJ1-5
CASSRPGSSNQPQHF
TGTGCCAGCAGTCGCCCCGGGAGTAGCAATCAGCCCCAGCATTTT
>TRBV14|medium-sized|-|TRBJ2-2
CASSQDRGRTGELFF
TGTGCCAGCAGCCAAGACAGGGGTCGGACCGGGGAGCTGTTTTTT
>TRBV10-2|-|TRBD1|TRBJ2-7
CASYRQGASHEQYF
TGCGCCTCATACCGCCAGGGGGCTTCCCACGAGCAGTACTTC
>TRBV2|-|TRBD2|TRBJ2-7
CATWTSGTAYEQYF
TGTGCCACTTGGACTAGCGGGACAGCCTACGAGCAGTACTTC
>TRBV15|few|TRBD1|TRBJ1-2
CATSRPRTGPNYGYTF
TGTGCCACCAGCAGACCCCGGACAGGGCCCAACTATGGCTACACCTTC
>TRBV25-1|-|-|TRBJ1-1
CASSEEARRGNTEAFF
TGTGCCAGCAGTGAAGAGGCTCGGAGGGGGAACACTGAAGCTTTCTTT
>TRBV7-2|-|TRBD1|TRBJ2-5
CASSLTGAGETQYF
TGTGCCAGCAGCTTAACAGGGGCTGGGGAGACCCAGTACTTC
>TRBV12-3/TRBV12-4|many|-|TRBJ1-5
CASSPVGGPEAQHF
TGTGCCAGCAGTCCCGTTGGGGGTCCCGAGGCCCAGCATTTT
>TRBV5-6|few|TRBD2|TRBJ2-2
CASSHTSGGARTGELFF
TGTGCCAGCAGCCATACTAGCGGGGGGGCACGGACCGGGGAGCTGTTTTTT
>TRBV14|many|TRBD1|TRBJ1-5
CASSQEGQGDLEPQHF
TGTGCCAGCAGCCAAGAGGGACAGGGGGATTTGGAGCCCCAGCATTTT
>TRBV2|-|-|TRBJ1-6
CASSEALRGSPLHF
TGTGCCAGCAGTGAAGCGCTCCGAGGTTCACCCCTCCACTTT
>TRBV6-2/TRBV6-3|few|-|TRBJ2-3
CASSHSGGRTDTQYF
TGTGCCAGCAGTCACTCGGGGGGCCGCACAGATACGCAGTATTTT
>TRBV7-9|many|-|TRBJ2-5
CASRPEAGWETQYF
TGTGCCAGCAGACCTGAGGCGGGTTGGGAGACCCAGTACTTC
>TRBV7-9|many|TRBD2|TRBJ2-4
CASSPPGLAGVKNIQYF
TGTGCCAGCAGCCCACCCGGACTAGCGGGAGTCAAAAACATTCAGTACTTC
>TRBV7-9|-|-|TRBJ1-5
CASSLGGGLSF
TGTGCCAGCAGCTTAGGGGGCGGACTATCTTTT
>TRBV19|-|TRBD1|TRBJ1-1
CASSLTDRATEAFF
TGTGCCAGTAGTTTAACGGACAGGGCGACTGAAGCTTTCTTT
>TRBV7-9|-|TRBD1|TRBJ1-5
CASSTRQGPSQPQHF
TGTGCCAGCAGCACAAGACAGGGCCCCAGTCAGCCCCAGCATTTT
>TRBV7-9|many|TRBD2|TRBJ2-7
CASSVRTSSEQYF
TGTGCCAGCAGCGTTCGGACTAGTTCCGAGCAGTACTTC
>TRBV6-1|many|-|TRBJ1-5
CASRVEERRPQHF
TGTGCCAGCAGGGTAGAGGAGCGGCGGCCCCAGCATTTT
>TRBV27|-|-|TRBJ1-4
CASSSTTGLNEKLFF
TGTGCCAGCAGTTCTACGACAGGTCTTAATGAAAAACTGTTTTTT
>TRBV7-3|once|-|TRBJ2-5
CASSPDRSQYF
TGTGCCAGCAGCCCGGACAGATCCCAGTACTTC